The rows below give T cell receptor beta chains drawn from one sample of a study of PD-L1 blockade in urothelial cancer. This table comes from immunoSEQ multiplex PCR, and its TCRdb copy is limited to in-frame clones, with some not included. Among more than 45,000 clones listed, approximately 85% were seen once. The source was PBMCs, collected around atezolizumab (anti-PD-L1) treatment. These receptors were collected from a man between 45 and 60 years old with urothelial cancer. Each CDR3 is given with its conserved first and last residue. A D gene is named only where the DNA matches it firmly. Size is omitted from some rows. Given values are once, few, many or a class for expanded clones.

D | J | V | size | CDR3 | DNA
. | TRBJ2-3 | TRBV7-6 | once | CASSLIQNAFEDTQYF | TGTGCCAGCAGCTTAATACAGAACGCGTTCGAGGATACGCAGTATTTT
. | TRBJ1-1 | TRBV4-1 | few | CASFNTQGRGTEAFF | TGCGCCAGCTTCAATACCCAGGGAAGGGGCACTGAAGCTTTCTTT
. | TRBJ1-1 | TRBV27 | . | CASSFYYRDTEAFF | TGTGCCAGCAGTTTCTACTACAGGGACACTGAAGCTTTCTTT
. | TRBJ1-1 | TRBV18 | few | CASSPRAGVTEAFF | TGTGCCAGCTCACCAAGGGCAGGGGTAACTGAAGCTTTCTTT
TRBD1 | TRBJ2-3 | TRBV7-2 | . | CASSFRTGASDTQYF | TGTGCCAGCAGCTTCCGCACAGGGGCTTCAGATACGCAGTATTTT
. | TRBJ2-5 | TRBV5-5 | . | CASSSGTRETQYF | TGTGCCAGCAGCTCAGGAACGCGAGAGACCCAGTACTTC
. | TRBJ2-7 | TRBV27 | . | CASSLNPSSYEQYF | TGTGCCAGCAGTTTGAACCCGAGCTCCTACGAGCAGTACTTC
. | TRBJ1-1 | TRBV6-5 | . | CASSYSGGVNTEAFF | TGTGCCAGCAGTTACTCCGGGGGGGTGAACACTGAAGCTTTCTTT
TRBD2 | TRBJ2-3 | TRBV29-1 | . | CSVEILAGTTDTQYF | TGCAGCGTTGAAATACTAGCGGGGACCACAGATACGCAGTATTTT
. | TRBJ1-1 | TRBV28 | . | CASVQRGGRTEAFF | TGTGCCAGCGTACAAAGGGGGGGACGGACTGAAGCTTTCTTT
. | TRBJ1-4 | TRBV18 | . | CASSLGRGEFNEKLFF | TGTGCCAGCTCACTGGGCCGGGGGGAGTTCAATGAAAAACTGTTTTTT
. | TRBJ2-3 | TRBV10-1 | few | CASSDRRTTATDTQYF | TGCGCCAGCAGTGATAGACGGACTACCGCCACAGATACGCAGTATTTT
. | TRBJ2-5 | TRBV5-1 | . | CASRGMEETQYF | TGCGCCAGCCGGGGGATGGAGGAGACCCAGTACTTC
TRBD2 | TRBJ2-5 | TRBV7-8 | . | CASGRTSGRAAEETQYF | TGTGCCAGCGGAAGGACTAGCGGGAGAGCAGCGGAAGAGACCCAGTACTTC
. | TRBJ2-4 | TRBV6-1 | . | CASSEAGGGAKNIQYF | TGTGCCAGCAGTGAAGCAGGGGGAGGGGCCAAAAACATTCAGTACTTC
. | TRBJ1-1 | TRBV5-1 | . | CASSLTGWREAFF | TGCGCCAGCAGCTTGACAGGATGGAGAGAAGCTTTCTTT
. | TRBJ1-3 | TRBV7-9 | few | CASSSAAFSGNTIYF | TGTGCCAGCAGTAGTGCCGCCTTCTCTGGAAACACCATATATTTT
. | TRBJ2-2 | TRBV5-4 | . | CASSLAGNPGELFF | TGTGCCAGCAGCTTGGCCGGGAATCCCGGGGAGCTGTTTTTT
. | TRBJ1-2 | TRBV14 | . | CASSQRNYGYTF | TGTGCCAGCAGCCAGCGAAACTATGGCTACACCTTC
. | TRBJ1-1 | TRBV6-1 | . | CASRRSGEAFF | TGTGCCAGCAGACGGTCAGGGGAAGCTTTCTTT
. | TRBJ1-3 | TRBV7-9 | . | CASSLSRGSGNTIYF | TGTGCCAGCAGCTTAAGTCGGGGGTCGGGAAACACCATATATTTT
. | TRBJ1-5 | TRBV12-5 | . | CASGLDQPQHF | TGTGCTAGTGGACTAGATCAGCCCCAGCATTTT
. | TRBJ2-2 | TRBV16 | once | CASSQSRAGNGELFF | TGTGCCAGCAGCCAATCTCGCGCGGGGAACGGGGAGCTGTTTTTT
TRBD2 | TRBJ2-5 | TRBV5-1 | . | CASSLAAGVQETQYF | TGCGCCAGCAGCTTGGCCGCGGGGGTCCAAGAGACCCAGTACTTC
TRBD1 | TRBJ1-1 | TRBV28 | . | CAITVRATGVGRLNTEAFF | TGTGCCATCACGGTCCGTGCAACAGGGGTGGGCAGGTTGAACACTGAAGCTTTCTTT
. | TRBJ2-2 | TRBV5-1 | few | CASSGAQGLTGELFF | TGCGCCAGCAGCGGGGCACAGGGTTTGACCGGGGAGCTGTTTTTT
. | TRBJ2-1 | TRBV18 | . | CASSPPSSNEQFF | TGTGCCAGCTCACCACCTTCCAGCAATGAGCAGTTCTTC
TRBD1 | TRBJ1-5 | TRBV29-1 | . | CSVATGTGINQPQHF | TGCAGCGTCGCGACCGGGACAGGGATTAATCAGCCCCAGCATTTT
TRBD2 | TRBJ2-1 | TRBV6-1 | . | CASSDTSGVNEQFF | TGTGCCAGCAGTGACACTAGCGGGGTCAATGAGCAGTTCTTC
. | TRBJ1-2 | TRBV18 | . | CASSPGTKTGYTF | TGTGCCAGCTCACCAGGGACAAAGACGGGCTACACCTTC
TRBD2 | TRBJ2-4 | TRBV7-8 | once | CASSSSRYLRGGFEFIQYF | TGTGCCAGCAGCTCCTCAAGATACCTCCGCGGGGGGTTCGAATTCATTCAGTACTTC
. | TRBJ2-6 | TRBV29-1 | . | CSVEERGWRGSGANVLTF | TGCAGCGTTGAAGAACGCGGATGGAGAGGATCTGGGGCCAACGTCCTGACTTTC
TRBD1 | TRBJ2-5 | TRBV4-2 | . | CASSQGGTGAFQETQYF | TGTGCCAGCAGCCAAGGAGGGACAGGGGCCTTCCAAGAGACCCAGTACTTC
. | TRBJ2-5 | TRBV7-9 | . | CASSSEAETQYF | TGTGCCAGCAGCTCCGAGGCGGAGACCCAGTACTTC
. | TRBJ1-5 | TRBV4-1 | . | CASSPRWEGNQPQHF | TGCGCCAGCAGCCCTCGGTGGGAGGGCAATCAGCCCCAGCATTTT
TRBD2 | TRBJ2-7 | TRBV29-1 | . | CSVGTSGSNEQYF | TGCAGCGTAGGGACTAGCGGGAGCAACGAGCAGTACTTC
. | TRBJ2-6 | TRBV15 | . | CATSRAVDVLTF | TGTGCCACCAGCAGAGCTGTAGACGTCCTGACTTTC
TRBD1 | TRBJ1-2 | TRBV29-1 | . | CSVEGDRGGYGYTF | TGCAGCGTTGAAGGGGACAGGGGGGGCTATGGCTACACCTTC
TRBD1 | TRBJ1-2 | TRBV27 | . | CASRTGAPYYGYTF | TGTGCCAGCAGAACAGGGGCCCCTTACTATGGCTACACCTTC
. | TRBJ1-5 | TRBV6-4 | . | CASSEQSNQPQHF | TGTGCCAGCAGTGAACAGAGCAATCAGCCCCAGCATTTT
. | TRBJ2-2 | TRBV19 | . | CASSIRPGEGTGELFF | TGTGCCAGTAGTATTCGGCCAGGGGAGGGTACCGGGGAGCTGTTTTTT
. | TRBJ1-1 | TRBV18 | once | CASSPSGTQNTEAFF | TGTGCCAGCTCACCCTCGGGGACACAGAACACTGAAGCTTTCTTT
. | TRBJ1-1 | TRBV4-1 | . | CASSQAGRDTEAFF | TGCGCCAGCAGCCAAGCCGGTCGGGACACTGAAGCTTTCTTT
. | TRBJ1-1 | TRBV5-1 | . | CASTDLMNTEAFF | TGCGCCAGCACGGACTTAATGAACACTGAAGCTTTCTTT